This passage covers 10 T cell receptor beta chains from one sample sequenced in a study of human T cells and chemical hapten exposure. From whole blood left unfractionated, total RNA was extracted. TCRdb analysed the 5' RACE reads with MiXCR anew, one entry per CDR3 protein. The repertoire holds some 150,000 distinct CDR3 sequences, with 4.1% as singletons. Receptors were obtained from a female donor in good health.

This clonotype was seen repeatedly, ten times or more. The J gene is TRBJ2-3, the V gene TRBV7-2; the match to TRBD1 covers 8 bases. V lost 5 bases to trimming and J lost 4 bases; unmatched junction nucleotides: 14. Germline V gene data show CDR1 as SGHTA and CDR2 as FQGNSA. The CDR3 totals 17 residues. The CDR3 region is CASSRTGMKVWADTQYF. The CDR3, as DNA: TGTGCCAGCAGCCGGACAGGGATGAAGGTCTGGGCAGATACGCAGTATTTT.

This clonotype was picked up many times. The chain links TRBV12-3 or TRBV12-4 to TRBJ2-7; possible D gene TRBD1, 6 bases. This CDR3 spans 14 amino acids. With 4 bases removed from V and 3 bases from J, the gap between germline ends came to 13 bases. CDR3 residues: CASSSTGTNYEQYF. CDR3 coding DNA: TGTGCCAGCAGTTCTACAGGGACCAACTACGAGCAGTACTTC.

With regard to this clonotype: A much larger clonotype is one base distant, so this may be a read error. This sequence joins TRBV19 and TRBJ2-7; TRBD1 or TRBD2 may be the D gene (5 bases each). CDR3 length equals 15 residues. Germline V gene lookup returns CDR1 LNHDA and CDR2 SQIVND (reference sequence). The CDR3 region is CASRDKGRSPYEHYF. The DNA for the CDR3 is TGTGCCAGTAGAGACAAGGGACGGAGTCCCTACGAGCATTACTTC.

This clonotype was detected many times. This chain links TRBV4-1 with TRBJ2-2; D may be TRBD1 (7 bases). Trimming removed 3 bases from V and 4 bases from J, with 9 bases in between. CDR3 length: 14 amino acids. Germline lookup yields CDR1 MGHRA and CDR2 YSYEKL. The CDR3 DNA sequence: TGCGCCAGCAGCCATCAGGGGGGCACCGGGGAGCTGTTTTTT. As protein: CASSHQGGTGELFF.

The sample holds many counts of this clonotype. The chain recombines TRBV5-5 with TRBJ1-4, with TRBD1 identical over 10 bases. Trimming cost V 0 bases and J 8 bases; bases outside gene matches: 7. The CDR3 contains 16 residues. Germline V gene sequence: CDR1 SGHKS, CDR2 YYEKEE (reference sequence). The CDR3 DNA is TGTGCCAGCAGCTTGGAAGCCGGGACAGGGGCAGAAAAACTGTTTTTT. This gives the protein CASSLEAGTGAEKLFF.

At least ten counts were recorded for this clonotype. The rearrangement joins TRBV2 to TRBJ2-7; D call uncertain. Germline assignment: CDR1 SNHLY and CDR2 FYNNEI. Trimming took off 2 bases at V and 3 bases at J, with 11 bases between the two ends. This CDR3 has 14 amino acids. CDR3 nucleotide sequence: TGTGCCAGCAGTGAAAGGGCAGCCAGCTACGAGCAGTACTTC. Its protein product is CASSERAASYEQYF.

V is TRBV12-3 or TRBV12-4 and J is TRBJ1-4, with a possible D match to TRBD1 (5 bases). V lost 7 bases to trimming and J lost 10 bases, with 16 bases between them. The CDR3 length is 13 residues. The CDR3 spells CASTQRGFGKLFF. The CDR3, as DNA: TGTGCCAGCACCCAGAGGGGATTCGGAAAACTGTTTTTT.

This clonotype was seen at least ten times. The gene calls are TRBV7-9 and TRBJ1-1; unclear D gene. CDR3 length: 15 amino acids. The germline V and J ends were trimmed by 0 bases and 0 bases, with 8 bases remaining between them. CDR1 is SEHNR and CDR2 is FQNEAQ in the germline V gene (reference sequence). The CDR3 is CASSLALSMNTEAFF. The CDR3 coding sequence is TGTGCCAGCAGCTTAGCGCTCAGCATGAACACTGAAGCTTTCTTT. The whole variable domain, filled in from reference TRBV7-9 and TRBJ1-1, reads DTGVSQNPRHKITKRGQNVTFRCDPISEHNRLYWYRQTLGQGPEFLTYFQNEAQLEKSRLLSDRFSAERPKGSFSTLEIQRTEQGDSAMYLCASSLALSMNTEAFFGQGTRLTVV.

This clonotype appeared many times. The chain combines TRBV11-2 with TRBJ1-1; a possible D gene is TRBD1 (6 bases). V gave up 5 bases and J gave up 2 bases, with 18 bases separating them. The CDR3 has 16 amino acids. Germline V gene lookup returns CDR1 SGHAT and CDR2 FQNNGV. CDR3 DNA sequence: TGTGCCAGCAGCCGTCTTGCAGGGGTCGGAAACACTGAAGCTTTCTTT. Translation gives CASSRLAGVGNTEAFF.

The V gene is TRBV23-1, the J gene TRBJ2-6; possible D gene TRBD1, 6 bases. TRBV23-1 is an ORF, and what it does is uncertain. CDR3 size: 18 residues. V was trimmed by 7 bases and J by 4 bases, leaving 23 bases between them. The DNA for the CDR3 is TGCGCCAGCAAGTGTGGGACATACATCAGGAGGGGGGCCAACGTCCTGACTTTC. Protein: CASKCGTYIRRGANVLTF.